A single sample is the source of the 12 T cell receptor beta chains below, sequenced in a study of control samples from healthy donors and cancer patients. Generated by immunoSEQ multiplex PCR, the TCRdb table keeps only in-frame clones and is missing some. The sample contains over 100,000 clones, about 90% of which appear only once. Sequencing was done on a sample of blood. The receptors shown here come from a woman between 45 and 65 years old in good health.

The chain couples TRBV2 to TRBJ1-2, with D tentatively TRBD1 (6 bases). The germline gives CDR1 SNHLY, CDR2 FYNNEI. CDR3 length equals 13 residues. With 8 bases removed from V and 5 bases from J, the gap between germline ends came to 15 bases. The CDR3 bases are TGTGCCAGCCGTGGGACACTTGGGTATGGCTACACCTTC. Its protein is CASRGTLGYGYTF.

The chain combines TRBV29-1 with TRBJ2-7; perhaps TRBD2 as D (5 bases). The CDR3 sequence is 14 residues long. Germline lookup yields CDR1 SQVTM and CDR2 ANQGSEA. The V gene lost 0 bases and the J gene lost 3 bases, with 12 bases spanning the gap. CDR3 in DNA: TGCAGCGTTGAAGAGGGCGGGCGCGGCTACGAGCAGTACTTC. Translated: CSVEEGGRGYEQYF.

This chain uses TRBV10-3 with TRBJ1-4, with 12 bases fitting TRBD1. This CDR3 region has 14 residues. The germline gives CDR1 ENHRY, CDR2 SYGVKD. V shed 6 bases and J 7 bases; nucleotides not matched to a gene: 3. CDR3 DNA: TGTGCCATCAGAGGGGACAGGGGGCCTGAAAAACTGTTTTTT. It encodes CAIRGDRGPEKLFF.

The J gene is TRBJ1-2, the V gene TRBV5-1, with 9 bases identical to TRBD1. After removal of 0 bases from V and 4 bases from J, the junction contained 4 bases not matched to a gene. The CDR3 sequence is 15 residues long. Germline V gene sequence: CDR1 SGHRS, CDR2 YFSETQ. DNA for the CDR3: TGCGCCAGCAGCTTGGAGGGACAGGGCGGCTATGGCTACACCTTC. Translated: CASSLEGQGGYGYTF.

The sample holds a few counts of this clone. The rearrangement uses TRBV6-5 and TRBJ1-1; maybe TRBD1 (5 bases). In germline, CDR1 is MNHEY, CDR2 SVGAGI. The CDR3 loop spans 14 amino acids. The ends were cut back, 8 bases at V and 7 bases at J, with 20 bases in the middle. CDR3 in DNA: TGTGCCAGCTCAAACTACTGGGGCGCGGGTGAAGCTTTCTTT. This translates into CASSNYWGAGEAFF.

This chain joins TRBV4-1 and TRBJ1-1; 7 positions agree with TRBD1. V dropped 1 base and J dropped 5; count of bases not matched to a gene: 4. The CDR3 length is 14 residues. Germline values: CDR1 MGHRA, CDR2 YSYEKL. The CDR3 DNA is TGCGCCAGCAGCCAAGTAGAGGGGGCGACTGAAGCTTTCTTT. Amino acids: CASSQVEGATEAFF.

This chain joins TRBV7-2 and TRBJ2-5, with D possibly TRBD1 on 6 matching bases. Per germline, CDR1 SGHTA and CDR2 FQGNSA. The CDR3 covers 14 residues. V dropped 4 bases and J dropped 4 bases, with 13 bases sitting between them. CDR3 in DNA: TGTGCCAGCAGCTCGTTCAGGGGTCGAGAGACCCAGTACTTC. Translating gives CASSSFRGRETQYF.

This clone was seen a handful of times. The chain combines TRBV14 with TRBJ2-1; D is perhaps TRBD2 (5 bases). Germline CDR1 and CDR2: SGHDN and FVKESK. This CDR3 has 15 amino acids. Between the trimmed V and J ends, which lost 3 bases and 7 bases, there was a span of 16 bases. DNA for the CDR3: TGTGCCAGCAGCCAGGGAGCCCTGAGACGGAATGAGCAGTTCTTC. Its protein is CASSQGALRRNEQFF.

J is TRBJ1-6 and V is TRBV5-1; D not resolved. The CDR3 has 16 amino acids. Trimming pared 0 bases from V and 5 bases from J, leaving 12 bases between. In germline, CDR1 is SGHRS, CDR2 YFSETQ. The CDR3 nucleotides are TGCGCCAGCAGCTTGGGCTCAAAGGGAGATAATTCACCCCTCCACTTT. This codes for CASSLGSKGDNSPLHF.

The chain couples TRBV5-1 to TRBJ2-7, with 9 bases lining up with TRBD1. This CDR3 contains 17 residues. Per the germline V gene, CDR1 is SGHRS and CDR2 is YFSETQ. V shed 5 bases and J 5 bases; nucleotides not matched to a gene: 17. CDR3 nucleotides: TGCGCCAGCAGTAGAACGCCCCCGGGACAGGGATGGAACGAGCAGTACTTC. Its translation: CASSRTPPGQGWNEQYF.

The V gene is TRBV5-4, the J gene TRBJ2-7; TRBD2 might be the D (6 bases). V was clipped by 5 bases and J by 4 bases, with 19 bases between them. The CDR3 length is 15 residues. Looked up from germline, CDR1 is SGHNT and CDR2 is YYREEE (reference sequence). The CDR3 protein is CASSRLTGLDYEQYF. CDR3 DNA: TGTGCCAGCAGTCGCCTAACGGGACTCGATTACGAGCAGTACTTC.

This clone was seen at least ten times. The V gene is TRBV6-5, the J gene TRBJ1-5, with 9 nucleotides matching TRBD1. Looked up from germline, CDR1 is MNHEY and CDR2 is SVGAGI. The CDR3 is 12 residues long. After removal of 9 bases from V and 6 bases from J, the junction contained 3 bases not matched to a gene. CDR3 coding DNA: TGTGCCAGTGGACAGGGGACTCAGCCCCAGCATTTT. This gives the protein CASGQGTQPQHF.